The clone carrying this T cell receptor beta chain was counted only a few times. Its antigen remains unknown. PCR amplification relied on 60 Vbeta primers (plus 13 Jbeta primers). Clones were read by immunoSEQ multiplex PCR, and TCRdb kept only the in-frame ones, dropping some. The sample holds 100,000 to 150,000 clones, around four fifths seen once. The data were taken from a study of cytomegalovirus exposure and HLA in healthy donors. Whole-study findings and limits: One variant, a missense change in DCLRE1C, was linked in a later analysis to TCR beta V- and J-gene trimming.

This CDR3 has 15 residues. Per the germline V gene, CDR1 is SGHTA and CDR2 is FQGNSA. Germline trimming cut 5 bases from V and 6 bases from J; bases unmatched to any gene: 4. The receptor was derived from a woman in her 40s in good health and CMV-seropositive. The specimen sequenced was PBMCs. The chain employs TRBV7-2 and TRBJ2-2; TRBD2 aligns across 12 bases. CDR3 residues: CASSPSSGGAGELFF. The CDR3 DNA follows: TGTGCCAGCAGCCCATCTAGCGGGGGGGCCGGGGAGCTGTTTTTT.